Listed below are T cell receptor beta chains from one sample, sequenced in a study of shared clonotypes between healthy human individuals. Sequencing was performed with immunoSEQ multiplex PCR; in TCRdb, only in-frame clones are kept and a portion is missing. The sample has millions of clones; 85% to 95% are singletons. The sequencing input was naive CD4+ T cells from PBMCs. The receptor set was obtained from a young man in good health. Some clones in this sample may be carry-over from other donors' samples. Each CDR3 is given with its conserved first and last residue. Each record gives: V gene, J gene, clone size, D gene, CDR3 DNA, CDR3 protein. The D gene is left open where the match is weak. A row's size may be missing; if present it is once, few, many or a size class.

>TRBV5-1|TRBJ2-1|-|-
TGCGCCAGCAGCGGTTACGGACAGATAGGACTGGGAGGCCCCAATGAGCAGTTCTTC
CASSGYGQIGLGGPNEQFF
>TRBV7-9|TRBJ1-4|-|-
TGTGCCAGCAGCTTAGTTGAAGGATATGGCGAAAAACTGTTTTTT
CASSLVEGYGEKLFF
>TRBV7-6|TRBJ2-3|-|-
TGTGCCAGCAGCTCAAACCCACGAGTGGGGGGCACAGATACGCAGTATTTT
CASSSNPRVGGTDTQYF
>TRBV7-9|TRBJ2-5|-|-
TGTGCCAGCAGCTTAGCGGGAGTGGGGGAGACCCAGTACTTC
CASSLAGVGETQYF
>TRBV10-1|TRBJ1-1|-|-
TGCGCCAGCAGTGAGGGCATATCACAGGAAGCTTTCTTT
CASSEGISQEAFF
>TRBV2|TRBJ1-4|-|-
TGTGCCAGCCTACAGGGTCGACTTAATGAAAAACTGTTTTTT
CASLQGRLNEKLFF
>TRBV7-2|TRBJ2-1|-|TRBD2
TGTGCCAGCAGCTTAGCCGGGACTACCTCCTACAATGAGCAGTTCTTC
CASSLAGTTSYNEQFF
>TRBV5-1|TRBJ1-1|few|-
TGCGCCAGCAGCTTGGAGGGGATGAACACTGAAGCTTTCTTT
CASSLEGMNTEAFF
>TRBV2|TRBJ1-5|-|-
TGTGCCAGCAGTGGACAGTACAATCAGCCCCAGCATTTT
CASSGQYNQPQHF
>TRBV9|TRBJ2-3|-|-
TGTGCCAGCAGCGTAGGGTCTGATACGCAGTATTTT
CASSVGSDTQYF
>TRBV11-2|TRBJ2-1|-|TRBD2
TGTGCCAGCAGCTCGCAGACTAGCGGGACCAATGAGCAGTTCTTC
CASSSQTSGTNEQFF
>TRBV29-1|TRBJ2-5|-|TRBD1
TGCAGCGTGGGACAGGGTTTACAGACCCAGTACTTC
CSVGQGLQTQYF
>TRBV5-4|TRBJ2-1|-|-
TGTGCCAGCAGCACCGGGGGTCACAATGAGCAGTTCTTC
CASSTGGHNEQFF
>TRBV4-3|TRBJ1-4|-|-
TGCGCCAGCAGCCAAGATCCCCAGGGAACGGGCCGCGAAAAACTGTTTTTT
CASSQDPQGTGREKLFF
>TRBV9|TRBJ2-3|-|TRBD2
TGTGCCAGCAGCGAGAGGACTAGCGGCACAGATACGCAGTATTTT
CASSERTSGTDTQYF
>TRBV29-1|TRBJ1-1|few|TRBD1
TGCAGCGTTCGACAGGGACAGCTCACTGAAGCTTTCTTT
CSVRQGQLTEAFF
>TRBV19|TRBJ2-5|-|TRBD2
TGTGCCAGCCGGACTAGCGGGAGCCAAGAGACCCAGTACTTC
CASRTSGSQETQYF
>TRBV25-1|TRBJ2-2|-|TRBD1
TGTGCCAGCAGTCAGGACAGGCACACCGGGGAGCTGTTTTTT
CASSQDRHTGELFF
>TRBV28|TRBJ1-2|-|-
TGTGCCAGCAGCACCCCAGGGTCAGGCTACACCTTC
CASSTPGSGYTF
>TRBV15|TRBJ2-7|-|-
TGTGCCACCAGCAGAGGAGGTGGGGCCCCCGAGCAGTACTTC
CATSRGGGAPEQYF
>TRBV19|TRBJ2-2|-|-
TGTGCCAGTCAATTGATCGGGGAGCTGTTTTTT
CASQLIGELFF
>TRBV21-1|TRBJ2-5|-|-
TGTGCCAGCAGCCCTCGGGACAGGGACTCTCGGGAGACCCAGTACTTC
CASSPRDRDSRETQYF
>TRBV5-1|TRBJ2-1|-|TRBD2
TGCGCCAGCATCAAAATAGCGGGAGGGCCAATGCATGAGCAGTTCTTC
CASIKIAGGPMHEQFF
>TRBV28|TRBJ2-7|-|-
TGTGCCAGCAGTCTTAGTTACTACGAGCAGTACTTC
CASSLSYYEQYF
>TRBV4-3|TRBJ1-1|once|TRBD1
TGCGCCAGCAGCCAGGATACAGGGGAGGGCACTGAAGCTTTCTTT
CASSQDTGEGTEAFF
>TRBV6-5|TRBJ2-2|-|-
TGTGCCAGCACCCCGGTGGGCGAGAACACCGGGGAGCTGTTTTTT
CASTPVGENTGELFF
>TRBV6-1|TRBJ1-2|-|-
TGTGCCAGCAGTGAAGCAGACCCTGCTCGGGGCTATGGCTACACCTTC
CASSEADPARGYGYTF
>TRBV30|TRBJ2-1|-|TRBD2
TGTGCCTGGAGTGTCGGTGCGGGAGGTTACAATGAGCAGTTCTTC
CAWSVGAGGYNEQFF
>TRBV18|TRBJ1-4|-|TRBD1
TGTGCCAGCTCGCCGACAGGGGGTGATGAAAAACTGTTTTTT
CASSPTGGDEKLFF
>TRBV18|TRBJ2-5|-|-
TGTGCCAGCTCCCCTGGGACGGTAGAGACCCAGTACTTC
CASSPGTVETQYF
>TRBV27|TRBJ1-6|-|TRBD1
TGTGCCAGCAGCAGACAGGGAGCCAGTAATTCACCCCTCCACTTT
CASSRQGASNSPLHF
>TRBV7-3|TRBJ1-1|-|-
TGTGCCAGCAGCTCAAGAATGAACACTGAAGCTTTCTTT
CASSSRMNTEAFF
>TRBV6-5|TRBJ2-1|once|TRBD2
TGTGCCAGCAGTTCAAATAGCGGGAACTCCTACAATGAGCAGTTCTTC
CASSSNSGNSYNEQFF
>TRBV6-5|TRBJ2-7|-|-
TGTGCCAGCAGTTACCGGGGGTCAAACGCCTACGAGCAGTACTTC
CASSYRGSNAYEQYF
>TRBV14|TRBJ2-7|-|-
TGTGCCAGCAGCCATTTATCAATATACGAGCAGTACTTC
CASSHLSIYEQYF
>TRBV18|TRBJ1-3|-|-
TGTGCCAGCTCACCACCCGAAGGGCTGTCCGGAAACACCATATATTTT
CASSPPEGLSGNTIYF
>TRBV28|TRBJ2-5|-|-
TGTGCCAGCAGTTTAGTCCCAGGGCCCTGGGAGACCCAGTACTTC
CASSLVPGPWETQYF
>TRBV25-1|TRBJ1-1|-|-
TGTGCCAGCAGTGAAGCAGGGGAGTCCCCTGAAGCTTTCTTT
CASSEAGESPEAFF
>TRBV18|TRBJ2-6|-|TRBD1
TGTGCCAGCTCACAAAGGGACAGTTCGTTCTCTGGGGCCAACGTCCTGACTTTC
CASSQRDSSFSGANVLTF
>TRBV6-4|TRBJ2-2|-|TRBD2
TGTGCCAGCAGTGACAGGACTAGTAATACCGGGGAGCTGTTTTTT
CASSDRTSNTGELFF
>TRBV29-1|TRBJ1-1|-|TRBD1
TGCAGCGTGCTTGGGGGACAGGGGGCCTCTGAAGCTTTCTTT
CSVLGGQGASEAFF
>TRBV2|TRBJ2-1|-|TRBD1
TGTGCCAGCAGTATCTTACAGGGGGCTCGGAATGAGCAGTTCTTC
CASSILQGARNEQFF
>TRBV29-1|TRBJ2-3|-|TRBD2
TGCAGCGTTGGAGGGCTAGCGGGAGATATTAGCACAGATACGCAGTATTTT
CSVGGLAGDISTDTQYF
>TRBV5-7|TRBJ2-7|-|-
TGTGCCAGCAGCGGATGGCACGAGCAGTACTTC
CASSGWHEQYF
>TRBV6-5|TRBJ2-7|-|TRBD1
TGTGCCAGCAGTGCCCGACAGGGGAGAAGGGAGCAGTACTTC
CASSARQGRREQYF
>TRBV27|TRBJ2-7|-|-
TGTGCCAGCAGTTTAGGTAACGCGGGGACCTACGAGCAGTACTTC
CASSLGNAGTYEQYF